Described below is a single T cell receptor beta chain sequence and its context. The antigen remains unidentified. PCR amplification relied on 60 Vbeta primers (plus 13 Jbeta primers). Libraries were prepared by immunoSEQ multiplex PCR; TCRdb keeps only in-frame clonotypes and omits some of them. The repertoire has some 120,000 clones, 75% to 90% of them found once; the top ten carry 1%. The data were taken from a study of cytomegalovirus exposure and HLA in healthy donors. Study-wide points: Common viral pathogens were later found to be apparently linked to several of the most significant clusters.

Sequencing was done on a sample of PBMCs. The clonotype originates from a man aged 35-49 years in good health and CMV-seronegative.

Here the CDR3 DNA reads TGTGCCAGCAGTTTACAAGCGGGGGTAAGCTCCTACAATGAGCAGTTCTTC. It yields the protein CASSLQAGVSSYNEQFF. The chain combines TRBV27 with TRBJ2-1; 8 nucleotides align to TRBD2. CDR1 is MNHEY and CDR2 is SMNVEV in the germline V gene (reference sequence). V shed 2 bases, J shed 0 bases, and the junction held 6 bases outside the gene matches. The CDR3 sequence is 17 residues long.